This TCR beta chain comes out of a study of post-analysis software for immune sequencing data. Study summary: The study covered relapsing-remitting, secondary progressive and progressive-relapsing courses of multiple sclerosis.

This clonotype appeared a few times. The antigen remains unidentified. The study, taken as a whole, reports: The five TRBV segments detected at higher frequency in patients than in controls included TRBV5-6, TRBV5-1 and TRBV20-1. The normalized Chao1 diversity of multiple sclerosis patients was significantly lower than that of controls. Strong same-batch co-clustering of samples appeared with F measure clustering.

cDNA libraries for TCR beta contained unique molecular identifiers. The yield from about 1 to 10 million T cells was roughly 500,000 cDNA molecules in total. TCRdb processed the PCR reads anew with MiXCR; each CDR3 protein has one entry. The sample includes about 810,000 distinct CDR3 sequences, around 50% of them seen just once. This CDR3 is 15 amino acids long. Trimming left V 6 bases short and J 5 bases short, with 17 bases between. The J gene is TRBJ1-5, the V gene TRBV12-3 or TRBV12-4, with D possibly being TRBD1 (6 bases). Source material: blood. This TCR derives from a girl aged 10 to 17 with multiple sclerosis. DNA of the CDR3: TGTGCCAGCAGCACTAGGGGGGGGATAGATCAGCCCCAGCATTTT. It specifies CASSTRGGIDQPQHF.